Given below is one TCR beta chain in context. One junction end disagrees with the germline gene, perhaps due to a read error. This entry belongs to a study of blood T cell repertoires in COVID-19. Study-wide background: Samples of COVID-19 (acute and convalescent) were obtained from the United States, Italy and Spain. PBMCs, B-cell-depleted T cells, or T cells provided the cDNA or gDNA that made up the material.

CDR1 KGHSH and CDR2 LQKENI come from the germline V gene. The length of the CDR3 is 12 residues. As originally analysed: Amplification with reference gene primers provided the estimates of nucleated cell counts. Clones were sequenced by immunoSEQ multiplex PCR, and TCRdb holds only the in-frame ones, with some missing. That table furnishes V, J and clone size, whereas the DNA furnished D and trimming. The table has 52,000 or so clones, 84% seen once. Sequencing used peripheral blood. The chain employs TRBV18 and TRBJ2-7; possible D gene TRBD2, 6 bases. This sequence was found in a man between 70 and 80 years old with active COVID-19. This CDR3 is CASGGLSHEQYF. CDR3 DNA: TGTGCCAGCGGGGGACTCTCCCACGAGCAGTACTTC.